This TCR beta chain was recovered during a study of shared clonotypes between healthy human individuals. V lost 4 bases, J lost 2 bases, and 12 bases lay in between. The CDR3 runs 14 residues. Per germline, CDR1 ENHRY and CDR2 SYGVKD. Genomic DNA belonging to each subset was distributed in equal measure over several immunoSEQ plates. The table came from immunoSEQ multiplex PCR; TCRdb's copy has only in-frame clones and leaves some out. The sample lists fewer than 350,000 clones, around 86% occurring once. This clonotype was sampled from a man between 18 and 29 years old in good health. This chain connects TRBV10-3 to TRBJ2-7; D gene unclear. The sequencing sample was made of memory CD8+ T cells sorted from blood. Noted subset: CD45RO+ cells pooled with CCR7-negative TemRA cells. The CDR3 DNA sequence: TGTGCCATCAGTGGGCCGGGCCAACCCTACGAGCAGTACTTC. It codes for CAISGPGQPYEQYF.